Presented here are 26 T cell receptor beta chains from one specimen sequenced in a study of OX40 agonist ivuxolimab in advanced cancers. Assay used: immunoSEQ multiplex PCR; TCRdb lists only in-frame clones, some missing. The sample has 45,000 to 55,000 clones; about four fifths are singletons. This sample comprised CD4+ or CD8+ T cells sorted from blood, obtained in a trial of the OX40 agonist ivuxolimab. The origin of the receptors is an adult with an advanced solid tumor such as melanoma, head and neck, liver or kidney cancer.

The chain couples TRBV5-4 to TRBJ2-2; D may be TRBD1 (5 bases). Germline CDR1 is SGHNT and CDR2 is YYREEE (reference sequence). V lost 0 bases to trimming and J lost 2 bases, with 11 bases between them. The CDR3 sequence is 16 residues long. The CDR3 is CASSLEGGQNTGELFF. As DNA, the CDR3 is TGTGCCAGCAGCTTGGAGGGCGGACAAAACACCGGGGAGCTGTTTTTT. Filled out from reference TRBV5-4 and TRBJ2-2, the complete variable domain reads ETGVTQSPTHLIKTRGQQVTLRCSSQSGHNTVSWYQQALGQGPQFIFQYYREEENGRGNFPPRFSGLQFPNYSSELNVNALELDDSALYLCASSLEGGQNTGELFFGEGSRLTVL.

The rearrangement links TRBV6-5 to TRBJ2-7; no definite D call. The length of the CDR3 is 13 residues. CDR1 is MNHEY, CDR2 SVGAGI, per germline. V dropped 0 bases and J dropped 7 bases, with 10 bases sitting between them. CDR3 sequence reads: CASSYSIEQEQYF. CDR3 nucleotide sequence: TGTGCCAGCAGTTACTCGATAGAACAAGAGCAGTACTTC.

Worth noting for this clone: Different DNA sequences within this sample yield the same CDR3. J is TRBJ1-1 and V is TRBV10-3, with D perhaps TRBD1 (6 bases). Germline loops: CDR1 ENHRY, CDR2 SYGVKD. CDR3 length: 14 amino acids. V gave up 0 bases and J gave up 5 bases, with 10 bases separating them. CDR3 amino acids: CAISESRGQTEAFF. The CDR3 DNA follows: TGTGCCATCAGTGAGTCCCGGGGGCAGACTGAAGCTTTCTTT.

The gene calls are TRBV10-3 and TRBJ2-3; D not certain. This CDR3 has 11 residues. The germline gives CDR1 ENHRY, CDR2 SYGVKD. The germline V and J ends were trimmed by 4 bases and 6 bases, with 5 bases remaining between them. CDR3 loop: CAISARDTQYF. The CDR3 nucleotides are TGTGCCATCAGTGCTAGGGATACGCAGTATTTT.

This chain links TRBV5-6 with TRBJ2-4; no clear D. Trimming cost V 2 bases and J 6 bases, with 12 bases left between them. The CDR3 is made up of 14 amino acids. From germline, CDR1 is SGHDT and CDR2 YYEEEE. The DNA for the CDR3 is TGTGCCAGCAGCTTCGGAGCCCCTAGAAACATTCAGTACTTC. Its protein is CASSFGAPRNIQYF.

The V call is TRBV9, the J call TRBJ2-2; no clear D gene. From germline, CDR1 is SGDLS and CDR2 YYNGEE. The CDR3 has 14 residues. V lost 3 bases and J lost 6, with 12 bases in between. CDR3 DNA sequence: TGTGCCAGCAGCGACGTTACCTTTTCCGGGGAGCTGTTTTTT. Its protein product is CASSDVTFSGELFF.

The genes are TRBV5-1 and TRBJ2-6; D is unclear. Trimming took 4 bases from V and 4 from J, leaving 9 bases between them. Germline values: CDR1 SGHRS, CDR2 YFSETQ. This CDR3 is 14 amino acids long. DNA of the CDR3: TGCGCCAGCAGCCGGTTTTTCGGGGCCAACGTCCTGACTTTC. This codes for CASSRFFGANVLTF.

This clone showed up just once. In DNA, the CDR3 is TGTGCCACCTCCCGGATCGCGGGAAACATTCAGTACTTC. Translated, it gives CATSRIAGNIQYF. The gene calls are TRBV6-4 and TRBJ2-4, with TRBD2 as a possible D gene (5 bases). Germline CDR1 reads MRHNA; CDR2 reads SNTAGT. The ends were cut back, 10 bases at V and 6 bases at J, with 16 bases in the middle. CDR3 length equals 13 residues.

The chain couples TRBV7-2 to TRBJ1-6; possible D gene TRBD1, 5 bases. This CDR3 is 12 amino acids long. Germline lookup yields CDR1 SGHTA and CDR2 FQGNSA. V lost 8 bases to trimming and J lost 5 bases, with 7 bases between them. The CDR3, as DNA: TGTGCCAGCCGAGGGGATAATTCACCCCTCCACTTT. Amino acids: CASRGDNSPLHF.

This chain links TRBV6-6 with TRBJ1-3; D not resolved. Germline V CDR1 and CDR2: MNHNY, SVGAGI (reference sequence). The CDR3 is 14 residues long. Deletions cut 6 bases from V and 2 bases from J, with 11 bases between. The CDR3 reads CASSRSGTGNTIYF. Written as DNA, the CDR3 is TGTGCCAGCAGCCGCAGTGGTACTGGAAACACCATATATTTT.

This clone was seen a handful of times. The V call is TRBV10-3, the J call TRBJ2-7; weak D call: TRBD1 (6 bases). The CDR3 consists of 14 residues. The V and J ends lost 10 bases and 6 bases respectively, with 22 bases between them. Germline loops: CDR1 ENHRY, CDR2 SYGVKD. The CDR3 DNA reads TGTGCCACCTTAGACAGGTTTACGGGGTTCGAGCAGTACTTC. Its translation is CATLDRFTGFEQYF.

The V gene is TRBV13, the J gene TRBJ2-7, with a tentative D call TRBD1 (6 bases). The CDR3 loop spans 15 amino acids. Per germline, CDR1 PRHDT and CDR2 FYEKMQ (reference sequence). V dropped 3 bases and J dropped 2 bases, with 14 bases sitting between them. DNA of the CDR3: TGTGCCAGCAGCTTGCAGGGGACACCCGCCTACGAGCAGTACTTC. Translating it yields CASSLQGTPAYEQYF.

CDR3 DNA sequence: TGTGCCAGCGGCGGGCCTTTCACAGATACGCAGTATTTT. It codes for CASGGPFTDTQYF. The chain is built from TRBV2 and TRBJ2-3, with D perhaps matching TRBD2 (5 bases). The ends were cut back, 8 bases at V and 2 bases at J, with 11 bases in the middle. Looked up from germline, CDR1 is SNHLY and CDR2 is FYNNEI. The CDR3 spans 13 residues. Full variable domain (rest looked up from reference TRBV2 and TRBJ2-3): EPEVTQTPSHQVTQMGQEVILRCVPISNHLYFYWYRQILGQKVEFLVSFYNNEISEKSEIFDDQFSVERPDGSNFTLKIRSTKLEDSAMYFCASGGPFTDTQYFGPGTRLTVL.

This clone was seen once. The rearrangement uses TRBV6-1 and TRBJ2-7; 8 bases map to TRBD1. Trimming at V came to 10 bases and at J to 12 bases, leaving 2 bases not matched to a gene. This CDR3 spans 8 amino acids. Germline CDR1 MNHNS, CDR2 SASEGT. The CDR3 DNA reads as TGTGCCAAGGACAGGGTGTACTTC. It specifies CAKDRVYF.

The V gene is TRBV5-1, the J gene TRBJ2-5, with 12 bases that match TRBD2. This CDR3 has 15 amino acids. The trim removed 5 bases at V and 7 bases at J, leaving 9 bases unmatched. In germline, CDR1 is SGHRS, CDR2 YFSETQ. The CDR3 loop is CASRLPGLAGGTQYF. The CDR3 DNA reads TGCGCCAGCAGACTTCCGGGACTAGCGGGCGGGACCCAGTACTTC. The full variable domain, its missing parts supplied by reference TRBV5-1 and TRBJ2-5, is KAGVTQTPRYLIKTRGQQVTLSCSPISGHRSVSWYQQTPGQGLQFLFEYFSETQRNKGNFPGRFSGRQFSNSRSEMNVSTLELGDSALYLCASRLPGLAGGTQYFGPGTRLLVL.

Points on this clone: Other DNA sequences in the same sample also yield this CDR3. This chain links TRBV5-4 with TRBJ1-2, with unresolved D. In germline, CDR1 is SGHNT, CDR2 YYREEE (reference sequence). The CDR3 covers 14 residues. Trimming cost V 0 bases and J 2 bases, with 8 bases left between them. DNA for the CDR3: TGTGCCAGCAGCTTGGAGGGTAAAAACTATGGCTACACCTTC. It is translated as CASSLEGKNYGYTF.

The rearrangement links TRBV4-2 to TRBJ2-7; D call uncertain. CDR3 length equals 15 residues. Germline V gene lookup returns CDR1 LGHNA and CDR2 YNFKEQ. Trimming pared 4 bases from V and 3 bases from J, leaving 16 bases between. The CDR3 here is CASSPPVGLVYEQYF. The CDR3 DNA sequence: TGTGCCAGCAGCCCACCGGTAGGGTTGGTCTACGAGCAGTACTTC.

The rearrangement uses TRBV7-2 and TRBJ1-2; no clear D. Germline V gene lookup returns CDR1 SGHTA and CDR2 FQGNSA. Trimming took off 5 bases at V and 4 bases at J, with 14 bases between the two ends. There are 14 residues in the CDR3. CDR3 residues: CASSIGREGYGYTF. In DNA, the CDR3 is TGTGCCAGCAGCATTGGACGGGAAGGCTATGGCTACACCTTC. Complete variable domain (other parts from reference TRBV7-2 and TRBJ1-2): GAGVSQSPSNKVTEKGKDVELRCDPISGHTALYWYRQSLGQGLEFLIYFQGNSAPDKSGLPSDRFSAERTGGSVSTLTIQRTQQEDSAVYLCASSIGREGYGYTFGSGTRLTVV.

The rearrangement uses TRBV29-1 and TRBJ2-3; D might be TRBD2 (6 bases). The germline CDR1 and CDR2 sequences are SQVTM and ANQGSEA. Trimming removed 4 bases at V and 11 bases at J, with 16 bases between. CDR3 size: 12 residues. The CDR3 DNA reads TGCAGCGTTGTACCGACAGCGGGCCAGCAGTATTTT. Residues: CSVVPTAGQQYF.

The chain combines TRBV7-2 with TRBJ1-4; unclear D gene. CDR3 length equals 11 residues. CDR1 is SGHTA and CDR2 is FQGNSA in the germline V gene. Trimming cost V 1 base and J 14 bases, with 8 bases left between them. CDR3 loop: CASSLGPRLFF. The CDR3, as DNA: TGTGCCAGCAGCTTAGGGCCACGTCTGTTTTTT.

In its sample, this clone was seen once. This chain uses TRBV7-8 with TRBJ2-3; unclear D gene. With 1 base removed from V and 8 bases from J, the gap between germline ends came to 16 bases. The CDR3 runs 15 residues. Germline assignment: CDR1 SGHVS and CDR2 FQNEAQ. The CDR3: CASSLVSDALGTQYF. In nucleotides, the CDR3 is TGTGCCAGCAGCTTAGTCTCGGACGCGCTGGGTACGCAGTATTTT.

The chain links TRBV30 to TRBJ2-3; 9 nucleotides agree with TRBD1. The CDR3 sequence is 21 residues long. The V gene end was trimmed by 2 bases and the J gene end by 4 bases; junction bases not matched to a gene: 25. In germline, CDR1 is GTSNPN, CDR2 SVGIG (reference sequence). The CDR3 sequence is CAWSNTSPGTGRGGRADTQYF. DNA of the CDR3: TGTGCCTGGAGTAATACCAGTCCCGGGACAGGGAGAGGGGGGAGAGCAGATACGCAGTATTTT. Looking up the rest from reference TRBV30 and TRBJ2-3 gives the full variable domain: SQTIHQWPATLVQPVGSPLSLECTVEGTSNPNLYWYRQAAGRGLQLLFYSVGIGQISSEVPQNLSASRPQDRQFILSSKKLLLSDSGFYLCAWSNTSPGTGRGGRADTQYFGPGTRLTVL.

This chain links TRBV5-1 with TRBJ1-1, with 7 bases matching TRBD1. Losses at the gene ends were 3 bases for V and 6 bases for J; bases not matched to a gene: 5. Germline lookup yields CDR1 SGHRS and CDR2 YFSETQ. The CDR3 extends over 13 amino acids. Here the CDR3 reads CASSSTGLPEAFF. CDR3 in DNA: TGCGCCAGCAGCTCGACAGGGCTTCCTGAAGCTTTCTTT.

The chain employs TRBV6-6 and TRBJ2-5, with D perhaps TRBD1 or TRBD2 (5 bases each). The germline CDR1 and CDR2 sequences are MNHNY and SVGAGI (reference sequence). V was cut by 7 bases and J by 2 bases, with 17 bases left in between. The CDR3 covers 15 residues. The CDR3 sequence: CASTTGTGLQETQYF. CDR3 sequence (DNA): TGTGCCAGCACCACGGGTACGGGGCTTCAAGAGACCCAGTACTTC.

J is TRBJ2-3 and V is TRBV5-1, with D uncertain. Trimming left V 0 bases short and J 2 bases short, with 7 bases between. In germline, CDR1 is SGHRS, CDR2 YFSETQ. This CDR3 comprises 14 residues. The CDR3 spells CASSLEAPTDTQYF. The DNA for the CDR3 is TGCGCCAGCAGCTTGGAGGCTCCCACAGATACGCAGTATTTT.

The chain uses TRBV7-9 and TRBJ2-7; the D gene is possibly TRBD1 (6 bases). CDR1 and CDR2 from the germline V gene are SEHNR and FQNEAQ (reference sequence). The ends were cut back, 0 bases at V and 9 bases at J, with 12 bases in the middle. The CDR3 has 13 residues. CDR3 protein: CASSLAEAGAQYF. CDR3 in DNA: TGTGCCAGCAGCTTAGCGGAGGCAGGGGCGCAGTACTTC. Full variable domain (rest looked up from reference TRBV7-9 and TRBJ2-7): DTGVSQNPRHKITKRGQNVTFRCDPISEHNRLYWYRQTLGQGPEFLTYFQNEAQLEKSRLLSDRFSAERPKGSFSTLEIQRTEQGDSAMYLCASSLAEAGAQYFGPGTRLTVT.